This T cell receptor beta chain was sequenced during a study of blood T cells in healthy people across ages (dated by TCRdb to 2015 to 2017). Turning to the overall study: In model experiments, roughly one uniquely barcoded TCR beta cDNA molecule per two T cells was captured by template switching. The study measured age-related changes in TCR beta repertoire diversity using deep sequencing normalized with unique cDNA molecular identifiers. Donors were grouped into four age groups: young (average approximately 15 years), middle-aged (39), aged (approximately 58) and long-lived (roughly 80). For two donors (one aged 18 to 29 and one aged 80 or older), the study analyzed two additional independent replicas of 1 million unique cDNA reads from the same blood draw. General study outcomes and caveats: The long-lived group showed more naive CD4+ T cells, fewer expanded clones and increased TCR diversity than the aged group, suggesting age selection. Estimates of total diversity based on one million sequenced T cells were considered lower bounds and underestimates. Because donor CMV infection status was unknown, age-related changes in expanded clonotypes were potentially confounded. As age increased, observed TCR beta diversity per million T cells dropped in a roughly linear way, and a significant reduction was already evident by age 40. Because profiling used bulk unsorted PBMCs, naive and antigen-experienced compartments could not be compared conclusively. A strong correlation was found between observed TCR beta diversity and the percentage of naive T cells measured by flow cytometry.

The approximately 39 donors, aged about 6 to 90 years, were systemically healthy Caucasian individuals from Russia. Each donor gave about 9.8 milliliters of peripheral blood, drawn into EDTA-treated Vacutainer tubes. Ficoll-Paque density-gradient centrifugation was used to isolate PBMCs, with at least 7 million obtained per sample. Trizol reagent was used to extract total RNA from PBMCs, with at least 5 micrograms per sample. For every donor, an aliquot of PBMCs went through flow cytometry to measure the percentages of naive CD45RAhigh/CD27high T cells. The library was prepared using 5' RACE. The sequencer listed for this sample is Illumina HiSeq 2500. A second 7 to 11 cycle PCR used a sample-barcoded 5' primer and a J-beta primer mix. Each TCR beta cDNA molecule received a unique molecular identifier from a template-switch 5' adaptor carrying 12 random nucleotides. Each sample yielded at least 2.5 million CDR3-containing paired-end reads. First-strand cDNA synthesis was performed from all RNA using the Mint cDNA synthesis kit, with priming by a TRBC-specific oligonucleotide. Following uracil-DNA glycosylase treatment, all cDNA underwent a first 18-cycle PCR with the universal primers M1SS and BC2_uni_R. Per the original workflow: For normalization, 1 million high-quality reads were randomly selected from each sample, with every read carrying a distinct molecular identifier. Reads sharing molecular identifiers were discarded rather than binned into consensus sequences. MiTCR, run with a Q25 quality threshold and the strictest error-elimination algorithm, handled CDR3 identification, clonotype clustering and error correction. A nonparametric unseen species model with Euler transformation was used to estimate a lower bound on total TCR beta diversity. TCRdb reworked the public reads: Q25 trimming with fastp, MiXCR clone assembly, productive beta chains retained. Records with the same CDR3 protein are collapsed into one entry carrying the most frequent genes and DNA. The V and J calls and clone size are TCRdb's, not the authors'. Counted in this sample were about 1 million distinct CDR3 sequences; approximately 25% of them appeared once. In total, the top ten clones hold approximately 0.71% of the sample.

From its cysteine to its phenylalanine, the CDR3 spans 18 amino acids. Only CDR3 DNA remains: 54 bases, in frame from the first base. Based on the germline V gene, the CDR1 and CDR2 sequences are SGHTA and FQGNSA. Germline trimming amounts to 5 bases on V and 7 bases on J, with 14 as the count of junction bases outside the gene matches. For this clonotype: No antigen is known for it. Per-base quality was not reported, and no clone a single base away is much larger than it.

The same data also contributed to another study, on T cells of mothers and their children. Reported in the second study: Nine systemically healthy Caucasian individuals, comprising three mothers and their six children, were included as donors. cDNA synthesis consumed the entire amount of extracted RNA, loaded at roughly 1.5 ug RNA in each 15 ul reaction. In the second PCR, the M1S primer added sample barcodes and 2-4 random nucleotides. More than 8 million TCR beta CDR3 reads were obtained from each mother, and some 3 million reads were obtained from each child. Thymic selection shapes the output of TCR recombination in a similar way in related and unrelated pairs, and inherited differences have a minor effect. Normalized repertoire overlap was always slightly but never significantly higher in related than unrelated mother-child pairs. No persistent microchimeric T cell clones were found, with a detection sensitivity of 75 to 100 clones per million clonotypes. The study used deep NGS to compare TCR beta repertoires of mothers and children, seeking features distinguishing related mother-child pairs from unrelated individuals. The mean age was roughly 40 +/- 4 years for the mothers and approximately 11 +/- 4 years for the children. After adapter ligation with NEBNext reagents, the libraries were sequenced on Illumina HiSeq 2000 with 100+100 nt paired-end reads. To prevent cross-contamination, the mother and child libraries were prepared a month apart and were sequenced in separate runs. For each donor, between about 450,000 and 2,300,000 distinct TCR beta clonotypes were identified. Naive TCR beta clonotypes were estimated from low-frequency clonotypes matched to each donor's FACS-determined naive share, without sorting.

The chain joins TRBV7-2 to TRBJ2-2, with TRBD2 identical over 12 junction bases. This TCR was sampled from a girl aged 2 to 10 in good health. The sample was blood. The nucleotide sequence reads TGTGCCAGCAGCCCACAGACTAGCGGGAGATTTATGGGCGGGGAGCTGTTTTTT. The translation is CASSPQTSGRFMGGELFF.